This T cell receptor (beta chain) was observed in a study of regulatory T cells in long-lasting Graves disease. This clonotype showed up many times. Antigen specificity is unknown. Study findings and constraints: There were preferences for TRBV28, TRBJ1-2 and TRBJ2-5 in persistent disease.

Trimming took 4 bases from V and 8 from J, leaving 23 bases between them. Germline loops: CDR1 MNHNS, CDR2 SASEGT. The CDR3 loop spans 16 amino acids. The TCR beta library used iRepertoire HTBI primers with Arm-PCR amplification of CDR3. TCRdb reanalysed the multiplex PCR reads using MiXCR and keeps one entry per CDR3 protein. The table shows about 460,000 distinct CDR3 sequences, with 14% occurring only once. The time point denotes: newly diagnosed GD, antithyroid drugs for less than 3 months. The authors made the TCR library using RNA they extracted from PBMCs. These records were also assigned to another study, of T cells in Graves' hyperthyroidism and ophthalmopathy. That work contributes: The TCR CDR3 first-round RT-PCR relied on the HTBI primer set. Ophthalmopathy was told apart from stable hyperthyroidism by a 13 V-J model.

This chain joins TRBV6-1 and TRBJ1-2, with D maybe TRBD1 (5 bases). This receptor was obtained from a woman aged 45-65 years with Graves disease. The sequenced sample was peripheral blood mononuclear cells (PBMCs), obtained at new diagnosis, from a patient treated with antithyroid drugs. The CDR3 here is CASSAYSFLRATGYTF. The CDR3, as DNA: TGTGCCAGCAGTGCCTACTCCTTCCTCAGGGCGACCGGCTACACCTTC.